The 21 T cell receptor beta chains reported below all come from one sample, sequenced in a study of human T cells and chemical hapten exposure. Time point given: patch test 2, 6 weeks after DPC sensitization. Treatment reported: therapeutic diphenylcyclopropenone sensitization with weekly scalp DPC. One entry per CDR3 protein results from TCRdb running MiXCR on the RACE reads. The sample lists under 450,000 distinct CDR3 sequences, about 6% occurring once. This material consisted of whole blood, taken in connection with sensitization to the hapten diphenylcyclopropenone (DPC). All receptors derive from a young woman with alopecia areata. Some clones in this sample may be carry-over from other donors' samples.

This chain connects TRBV10-3 to TRBJ2-3; 13 bases agree with TRBD2. The CDR3 totals 18 residues. V trimming: 2 bases; J trimming: 2 bases; junction bases outside the gene matches: 7. Germline CDR1 ENHRY, CDR2 SYGVKD. The chain's CDR3 is CAISERRTSGGYTDTQYF. The CDR3 DNA reads TGTGCCATCAGTGAGCGCAGGACTAGCGGGGGCTACACAGATACGCAGTATTTT.

This clonotype appeared a few times. The chain combines TRBV10-3 with TRBJ1-1; TRBD1 might be the D (5 bases). V was pared by 5 bases and J by 1 base, with 11 bases between. The CDR3 sequence is 14 residues long. Germline V lookup: CDR1 ENHRY, CDR2 SYGVKD. The CDR3 DNA follows: TGTGCCATCAGTCCGGGGACGGGGAACACTGAAGCTTTCTTT. Its protein is CAISPGTGNTEAFF.

CDR3 region: CASSDSDQGELFF. The CDR3, as DNA: TGTGCCAGCAGTGACTCAGATCAGGGGGAGCTGTTTTTT. This chain connects TRBV6-4 to TRBJ2-2; D is ambiguous. The V gene's germline CDR1 is MRHNA and CDR2 SNTAGT. The CDR3 is 13 amino acids. V lost 0 bases and J lost 8, with 7 bases in between.

This clonotype was detected many times. The chain couples TRBV14 to TRBJ1-1, with D perhaps TRBD1 (6 bases). Germline-derived CDR1 and CDR2 are SGHDN and FVKESK. Deletions cut 1 base from V and 7 bases from J, with 13 bases between. The CDR3 length is 14 residues. The CDR3 protein is CASSQGAGDSEAFF. DNA of the CDR3: TGTGCCAGCAGCCAAGGTGCAGGGGATAGTGAAGCTTTCTTT.

In its sample, this clonotype was seen many times. V is TRBV7-6 and J is TRBJ2-7; TRBD2 agrees at 7 bases. Germline trimming cut 5 bases from V and 5 bases from J; bases unmatched to any gene: 9. This CDR3 spans 14 amino acids. CDR1 and CDR2 from the germline V gene are SGHVS and FNYEAQ. The CDR3 is CASSPGEGPNEQYF. In DNA form, the CDR3 reads TGTGCCAGCAGCCCCGGGGAGGGCCCGAACGAGCAGTACTTC.

In this sample, this clonotype turned up a few times. The chain is built from TRBV12-3 or TRBV12-4 and TRBJ2-2; D perhaps matches TRBD1 (5 bases). Trimming shortened V by 5 bases and J by 2 bases, and 9 bases separated the two germline ends. The CDR3 covers 14 residues. CDR3 sequence: CASSDSLNTGELFF. The CDR3 bases are TGTGCCAGCAGTGACAGCCTTAACACCGGGGAGCTGTTTTTT.

This clonotype was seen more than once but under ten times. This rearrangement joins TRBV7-2 to TRBJ2-6, with 8 nucleotides matching TRBD2. CDR1 SGHTA and CDR2 FQGNSA come from the germline V gene. Unmatched junction bases numbered 5, after V lost 5 bases and J lost 2 bases. The CDR3 contains 16 residues. The CDR3 DNA reads as TGTGCCAGCAGCCCTACGACTAGCGCTGGGGCCAACGTCCTGACTTTC. Translating it yields CASSPTTSAGANVLTF.

This clonotype was recorded many times. The chain is built from TRBV7-2 and TRBJ1-5; no clear D gene. Per germline, CDR1 SGHTA and CDR2 FQGNSA. V gave up 4 bases and J gave up 5 bases, with 12 bases separating them. This CDR3 has 14 residues. CDR3 sequence (DNA): TGTGCCAGCAGCTCCGGGGAGCTACATCAGCCCCAGCATTTT. This sequence encodes CASSSGELHQPQHF.

The table lists this clonotype with a few counts. The rearrangement uses TRBV6-5 and TRBJ2-2; possible D gene TRBD2, 5 bases. Per germline, CDR1 MNHEY and CDR2 SVGAGI. This CDR3 has 14 amino acids. Trimming stripped 2 bases from V and 9 bases from J, with 13 bases between. CDR3 protein: CASSYIAGARELFF. CDR3 bases: TGTGCCAGCAGTTACATTGCGGGCGCCAGGGAGCTGTTTTTT.

This clonotype was detected only a few times. The J gene is TRBJ2-3, the V gene TRBV24-1, with D maybe TRBD1 (5 bases). The ends were cut back, 1 base at V and 1 base at J, with 11 bases in the middle. CDR1 KGHDR and CDR2 SFDVKD come from the germline V gene. The CDR3 consists of 16 residues. This CDR3 reads CATSDFTREGTDTQYF. The DNA of the CDR3 is TGTGCCACCAGTGATTTTACCAGGGAAGGCACAGATACGCAGTATTTT.

This clonotype has at least ten counts. The CDR3 nucleotides read TGTGCCAGCAGCGGTGGGACATCCGATGGCTACACCTTC. It specifies CASSGGTSDGYTF. The V call is TRBV3-1, the J call TRBJ1-2; possibly TRBD1 for D (6 bases). Germline values: CDR1 LGHDT, CDR2 YNNKEL (reference sequence). This CDR3 region has 13 residues. V was cut by 5 bases and J by 6 bases, with 13 bases left in between.

This clonotype has just a few counts. The V gene is TRBV6-5, the J gene TRBJ2-5; 8 nucleotides line up with TRBD1. The CDR3 extends over 13 amino acids. Per the germline V gene, CDR1 is MNHEY and CDR2 is SVGAGI. After removal of 5 bases from V and 9 bases from J, the junction contained 8 bases not matched to a gene. In DNA, the CDR3 is TGTGCCAGCAGTCCGGACAGGGAAAGGGCCCAGTACTTC. This encodes CASSPDRERAQYF.

This clonotype came up a few times. CDR3 sequence (DNA): TGCGCCAGCAGCTTCCGGACAGGGATGGGGGGCAATGAGCAGTTCTTC. Encoded protein: CASSFRTGMGGNEQFF. V is TRBV4-3 and J is TRBJ2-1, with 8 bases identical to TRBD1. V lost 5 bases and J lost 6; bases outside the gene matches: 12. The CDR3 spans 16 residues. Germline CDR1 reads LGHNA; CDR2 reads YSLEER.

The V and J genes are TRBV11-1 and TRBJ2-7; possible D gene TRBD2, 6 bases. Trimming left V 5 bases short and J 1 base short, with 18 bases between. The CDR3 is 16 residues long. CDR1 SGHAT and CDR2 FQDESV come from the germline V gene (reference sequence). CDR3 DNA sequence: TGTGCCAGCAGCGTAGGTTTGCGGGGCGTATCCTACGAGCAGTACTTC. As protein: CASSVGLRGVSYEQYF.

This clonotype was observed a handful of times. V gene TRBV7-2 combines with J gene TRBJ2-3, with D possibly being TRBD2 (5 bases). CDR1 and CDR2 from the germline V gene are SGHTA and FQGNSA. The V end was cut by 5 bases, the J end by 4 bases, with 22 bases between. This CDR3 comprises 17 residues. The DNA for the CDR3 is TGTGCCAGCAGCCCGACTGTAGCGTCCCTGCTACCAGATACGCAGTATTTT. Its protein is CASSPTVASLLPDTQYF. The full variable domain, with the rest looked up from reference TRBV7-2 and TRBJ2-3, is GAGVSQSPSNKVTEKGKDVELRCDPISGHTALYWYRQSLGQGLEFLIYFQGNSAPDKSGLPSDRFSAERTGGSVSTLTIQRTQQEDSAVYLCASSPTVASLLPDTQYFGPGTRLTVL.

This clonotype has more than one count but fewer than ten. This chain joins TRBV5-1 and TRBJ1-1; 9 bases line up with TRBD1. V lost 2 bases to trimming and J lost 4 bases; unmatched junction nucleotides: 6. Germline values: CDR1 SGHRS, CDR2 YFSETQ. The length of the CDR3 is 15 residues. CDR3 amino acids: CASSLGQGLGTEAFF. As DNA, the CDR3 is TGCGCCAGCAGCTTAGGACAGGGGTTGGGCACTGAAGCTTTCTTT.

The V gene is TRBV7-9, the J gene TRBJ1-5; no definite D call. The germline CDR1 and CDR2 sequences are SEHNR and FQNEAQ (reference sequence). The V and J ends lost 6 bases and 1 base respectively, with 10 bases between them. This CDR3 has 14 residues. The CDR3 region is CASSFKTSNQPQHF. The CDR3 DNA reads as TGTGCCAGCAGTTTTAAAACGAGCAATCAGCCCCAGCATTTT.

The table lists this clonotype with a few counts. This chain links TRBV6-5 with TRBJ2-5, with 8 bases lining up with TRBD1. Germline V gene data show CDR1 as MNHEY and CDR2 as SVGAGI. Trimming removed 6 bases from V and 2 bases from J; junction bases left unmatched: 8. The CDR3 consists of 15 residues. CDR3 protein: CASSYGTGYQETQYF. CDR3 bases: TGTGCCAGCAGCTACGGGACAGGTTATCAAGAGACCCAGTACTTC.

This sequence joins TRBV27 and TRBJ2-1, with D unclear. Trimming left V 4 bases short and J 0 bases short, with 16 bases between. The CDR3 covers 17 residues. The germline V gene encodes CDR1 MNHEY and CDR2 SMNVEV (reference sequence). The CDR3 is CASSSPLARSSYNEQFF. The CDR3, as DNA: TGTGCCAGCAGTTCCCCTTTGGCCCGGAGCTCCTACAATGAGCAGTTCTTC.

This clonotype was recorded at least ten times. The chain employs TRBV7-9 and TRBJ1-2; D is possibly TRBD1 (5 bases). V was shortened by 2 bases and J by 0 bases, with 10 bases between the two germline ends. The CDR3 runs 15 residues. The germline CDR1 and CDR2 sequences are SEHNR and FQNEAQ (reference sequence). The CDR3 nucleotides read TGTGCCAGCAGCTTACACGACAGAGCTAACTATGGCTACACCTTC. It translates to CASSLHDRANYGYTF.

This clonotype was counted a few times. V and J are TRBV29-1 and TRBJ1-2; TRBD1 might be the D (6 bases). Germline assignment: CDR1 SQVTM and CDR2 ANQGSEA. This CDR3 is 14 amino acids long. The germline V and J ends were trimmed by 3 bases and 4 bases, with 15 bases remaining between them. The CDR3 loop is CSVEAQGRSYGYTF. The CDR3 DNA is TGCAGCGTTGAGGCCCAGGGGAGATCCTATGGCTACACCTTC.